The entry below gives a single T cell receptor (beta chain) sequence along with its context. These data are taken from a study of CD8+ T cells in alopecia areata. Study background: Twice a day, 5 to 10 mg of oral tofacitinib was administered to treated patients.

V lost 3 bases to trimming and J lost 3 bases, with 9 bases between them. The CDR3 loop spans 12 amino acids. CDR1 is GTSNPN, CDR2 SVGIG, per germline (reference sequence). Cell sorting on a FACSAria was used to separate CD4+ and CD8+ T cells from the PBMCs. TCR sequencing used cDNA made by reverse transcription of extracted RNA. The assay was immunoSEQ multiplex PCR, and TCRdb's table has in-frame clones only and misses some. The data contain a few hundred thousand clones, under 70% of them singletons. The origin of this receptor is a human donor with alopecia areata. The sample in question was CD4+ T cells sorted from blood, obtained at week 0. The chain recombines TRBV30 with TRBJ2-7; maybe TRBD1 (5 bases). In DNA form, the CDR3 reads TGTGCCTGGAGCAGGGTACGCTACGAGCAGTACTTC. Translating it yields CAWSRVRYEQYF.